The T cell receptor (beta chain) described here comes from a study of blood T cell repertoires in COVID-19 (dated by TCRdb to 2018 to 2021). As for the study more broadly: Collaborator samples came from the United States, Italy and Spain and covered acute and convalescent phases of COVID-19. The dataset comprised deeply sampled blood TCRbeta repertoires from subjects exposed to, actively infected with, or recovered from COVID-19. The material from the prospective study consisted of cDNA or gDNA derived from T cells, B-cell-depleted T cells, or PBMCs. Where available, HLA class I and class II types were obtained from metadata supplied by the sample provider rather than from assay-based typing. The repertoires were released in a freely available public database intended as a resource for research on the immune response to SARS-CoV-2. A de-identified subject ID, COVID-19 status, age in years and sex were almost always included in the sample metadata. The samples were drawn from the first 160 participants of the ongoing ImmuneRACE study and from more than 1,000 subjects provided by 6 global collaborators. Paper-wide results and their limitations: Clinical and demographic metadata were provided uncurated, with the amount varying by source and participant.

The sample holds one count of this clone. Its binding antigen is unknown. No much larger clone exists at a distance of one base, and base qualities are not known. The CDR3 starts with the cysteine, ends with the phenylalanine, and has 13 residues. Here the CDR3 DNA is all that survives: 39 bases in frame from base 1. In the germline V gene, CDR1 corresponds to SGHRS and CDR2 to YFSETQ. At the junction V is shortened by 5 bases and J by 7 bases, with 12 bases in between. Samples from volunteer blood donors who had recovered from COVID-19 were contributed by a second Seattle source. Collaborating institutions collected whole blood in K2EDTA tubes following their own protocols. Collaborator samples were shipped for TCRbeta analysis as frozen whole blood, isolated PBMCs, or DNA extracted from either sample type. The immunoSEQ Assay, a bias-controlled multiplex PCR, was used to amplify TCRbeta CDR3 regions from genomic DNA. As for how the authors treated the data: Within the assay, amplification of reference gene primers was used to estimate how many nucleated cells each sample contained. Sequence reads were collapsed and filtered to measure the absolute abundance of every unique TCRbeta CDR3 rearrangement. For each sample, productive Simpson clonality was calculated as the square root of Simpson's diversity index over productive rearrangements. This is the immuneACCESS table as TCRdb keeps it, with only in-frame sequences that have V and J called. A part of the clones is gone; compared with another copy, unresolved V genes explain less than half, and the rest is unexplained. V, J and clone size are taken as reported in that table, and D and trimming were inferred from the DNA itself. This sample comprises under 300,000 clones, roughly 85% of them detected only once. Roughly a tenth of the sample is in the top ten clones.

The sequence links TRBV5-1 to TRBJ2-2; a confident D gene designation cannot be given. The source is a woman between 50 and 59 years old who had recovered from COVID-19. Input material: peripheral blood. The DNA sequence is as follows: TGCGCCAGCAGTCCCGCCCTCGGCGGGGAGCTGTTTTTT. Translated, this gives CASSPALGGELFF.